These 12 T cell receptor beta chains were all obtained from the same sample, sequenced in a study of T-cell reconstitution after alpha-beta-depleted transplantation in children. Construction of the TCRbeta library involved unique molecular identifiers. Via MiXCR, TCRdb re-called the PCR reads, giving one row per CDR3 protein. The data show under 750,000 distinct CDR3 sequences, with roughly 23% seen just once and over 12% held by the top ten. The sample consisted of PBMCs, mostly from graft donor cells, taken 360 days after TCRalphabeta/CD19-depleted stem cell transplant. The receptors were gathered from a boy younger than two who had a stem cell transplant for acute myeloid leukemia, so the T cells may come from the graft donor.

This clonotype was detected a few times. This chain links TRBV20-1 with TRBJ2-3, with 9 bases matching TRBD1. J was trimmed by 4 bases and V by 2 bases; bases with no gene match: 10. The CDR3 runs to 16 residues. The germline gives CDR1 DFQATT, CDR2 SNEGSKA (reference sequence). CDR3 nucleotide sequence: TGCAGTGCTAGAAACCCGGGACAGGGTACCCCAGATACGCAGTATTTT. This encodes CSARNPGQGTPDTQYF.

This clonotype was seen a handful of times. CDR3 residues: CASRGISYNSPLHF. The CDR3 DNA is TGTGCCAGCAGGGGGATCTCCTATAATTCACCCCTCCACTTT. This chain connects TRBV6-1 to TRBJ1-6, with unresolved D. The CDR3 spans 14 residues. Per germline, CDR1 MNHNS and CDR2 SASEGT. V gave up 6 bases and J gave up 0 bases, with 6 bases separating them.

The chain recombines TRBV6-2 or TRBV6-3 with TRBJ2-7; D perhaps matches TRBD1 (5 bases). CDR3 length equals 15 residues. Trimming shortened V by 5 bases and J by 2 bases, and 16 bases separated the two germline ends. Germline CDR1 MNHEY, CDR2 SVGEGT. This CDR3 is CASSARTSRTYEQYF. The CDR3, as DNA: TGTGCCAGCAGTGCGCGGACATCTCGGACCTACGAGCAGTACTTC.

The chain couples TRBV7-6 to TRBJ2-1; TRBD2 agrees at 10 bases. This CDR3 has 13 amino acids. The ends lost 11 bases at V and 6 bases at J; junction bases unmatched: 7. In germline, CDR1 is SGHVS, CDR2 FNYEAQ. The CDR3 DNA is TGTGCCCCACAGCGGGGGGGCCTCAATGAGCAGTTCTTC. Translated, it gives CAPQRGGLNEQFF.

The gene calls are TRBV15 and TRBJ2-3, with TRBD2 matching 7 bases. V trimming: 1 base; J trimming: 2 bases; junction bases outside the gene matches: 0. The CDR3 length is 14 residues. Germline V gene sequence: CDR1 LNHNV, CDR2 YYDKDF (reference sequence). The CDR3 DNA reads as TGTGCCACCAGCAGAGGGGACTACACAGATACGCAGTATTTT. Protein product: CATSRGDYTDTQYF.

The sample holds many counts of this clonotype. The chain couples TRBV20-1 to TRBJ2-7; D is uncertain. The germline V and J ends were trimmed by 2 bases and 3 bases, with 8 bases remaining between them. CDR1 is DFQATT, CDR2 SNEGSKA, per germline (reference sequence). The CDR3 has 12 residues. The CDR3 is CSARIGSYEQYF. The CDR3, as DNA: TGCAGTGCTAGAATAGGCAGCTACGAGCAGTACTTC.

This clonotype was counted only a few times. The rearrangement links TRBV9 to TRBJ1-1; D unclear. The V gene's germline CDR1 is SGDLS and CDR2 YYNGEE. V was cut by 3 bases and J by 2 bases, with 8 bases left in between. The CDR3 is 13 amino acids. CDR3 protein: CASSGRVNTEAFF. Written as DNA, the CDR3 is TGTGCCAGCAGCGGGAGGGTCAACACTGAAGCTTTCTTT.

This clonotype showed up many times. This sequence joins TRBV20-1 and TRBJ1-1; 10 nucleotides match TRBD1. Germline CDR1 and CDR2: DFQATT and SNEGSKA (reference sequence). After removal of 5 bases from V and 5 bases from J, the junction contained 8 bases not matched to a gene. The CDR3 runs 14 residues. The CDR3 here is CSADRDRGETEAFF. The DNA of the CDR3 is TGCAGTGCTGACCGGGACAGGGGAGAAACTGAAGCTTTCTTT.

This chain uses TRBV12-3 or TRBV12-4 with TRBJ1-1; possible D gene TRBD1, 5 bases. V dropped 6 bases and J dropped 1 base, with 12 bases sitting between them. The CDR3 is 14 residues long. The CDR3 protein is CASSRQGSNTEAFF. CDR3 nucleotide sequence: TGTGCCAGCAGCCGCCAGGGCTCGAACACTGAAGCTTTCTTT.

This clonotype came up many times. V is TRBV28 and J is TRBJ1-2; no clear D. Germline lookup yields CDR1 MDHEN and CDR2 SYDVKM. The CDR3 contains 13 residues. V lost 2 bases and J 4 bases, leaving 8 bases between the germline ends. Here the CDR3 reads CASSLIGGYGYTF. The CDR3 coding sequence is TGTGCCAGCAGTTTAATCGGTGGCTATGGCTACACCTTC.

This clonotype was picked up many times. The rearrangement links TRBV20-1 to TRBJ2-3, with 7 bases identical to TRBD2. This CDR3 contains 16 residues. J was trimmed by 2 bases and V by 4 bases; bases with no gene match: 12. Germline CDR1 DFQATT, CDR2 SNEGSKA (reference sequence). The CDR3 bases are TGCAGTGCTACGGTCCGGCTAGCGGAGCACACAGATACGCAGTATTTT. Protein: CSATVRLAEHTDTQYF.

This clonotype was counted at least ten times. The CDR3 sequence is CASSSQVKETQYF. The CDR3 bases are TGTGCCAGCAGTTCACAGGTGAAAGAGACCCAGTACTTC. J is TRBJ2-5 and V is TRBV7-9, with a weak D call TRBD1 (5 bases). The V and J ends lost 6 bases and 3 bases respectively, with 11 bases between them. The CDR3 is made up of 13 amino acids. The germline gives CDR1 SEHNR, CDR2 FQNEAQ (reference sequence).